The sequence of this T cell receptor beta chain was determined in a study of regulatory T cells in long-lasting Graves disease. For the study at large: Graves' disease counted as persistent after over 5 years of antithyroid drugs with positive TSH receptor antibodies.

Germline V gene lookup returns CDR1 KGHSH and CDR2 LQKENI. The CDR3 contains 12 residues. Trimming removed 4 bases at V and 2 bases at J, with 6 bases between. This sample's time point: persistent/refractory GD, antithyroid drugs over 5 years with positive TRAb. RNA isolated from PBMCs was used to make the TCR library. This clonotype was seen ten or more times. TCR beta libraries were built with iRepertoire HTBI primers and Arm-PCR of CDR3 regions. Using its own MiXCR run on the multiplex PCR reads, TCRdb lists one record per CDR3 protein. Seen here are roughly 300,000 distinct CDR3 sequences, around 20% observed once, and the top ten hold over 25%.

The sequence derives from a female donor with Graves disease. The chain employs TRBV18 and TRBJ2-7; no reliable D call. The sample here was peripheral blood mononuclear cells (PBMCs), taken when the disease was refractory, from a patient treated with antithyroid drugs. CDR3 DNA sequence: TGTGCCAGCTCACGCGGACCCTACGAGCAGTACTTC. It codes for CASSRGPYEQYF.